This record covers a single TCR beta chain. The assay was immunoSEQ multiplex PCR, and TCRdb's table has in-frame clones only and misses some. The table includes about 350,000 clones, roughly 91% detected once. This entry belongs to a study of Ad26.COV2.S vaccination and SARS-CoV-2 variants. Specified treatment: roughly 20 received Ad26.COV2.S at low or high dose, single or two shots; roughly five received placebo; per-sample allocation not given. Specimen acquisition occurred on day 63 following the initial vaccine or placebo injection. The source is a person aged 18-65 years who received the Ad26.COV2.S COVID-19 vaccine or a placebo. This material consisted of peripheral blood, taken in a trial of Ad26.COV2.S vaccine versus placebo.

The CDR3 bases are TGTGCCAGCAGCAAGCGGGGAACTAGCACAGATACGCAGTATTTT. This gives the protein CASSKRGTSTDTQYF. The V call is TRBV11-3, the J call TRBJ2-3; 7 positions match TRBD2. The CDR3 length is 15 residues. V shed 5 bases, J shed 0 bases, and the junction held 5 bases outside the gene matches. The germline CDR1 and CDR2 sequences are SGHNT and YENEEA.